A few counts support the clone carrying this TCR beta chain. Its antigen is as yet unknown. Only in-frame clones appear in the TCRdb table, and some are missing; sequencing was by immunoSEQ multiplex PCR. The table records about 13,000 clones, roughly 70% of them present only once. The data derive from a study of neoadjuvant anti-PD-1 for oral cavity cancer. Study context: Around day 43, patients without progression received a fourth nivolumab dose before surgery. General study results and limits: Post-nivolumab, blood T cell clonality was significantly elevated in non-responders. Treg/Th17 ratio rose with pretreatment blood and fell with post-treatment tumor TCRbeta clonality.

CDR1 is SGHRS, CDR2 YFSETQ, per germline. CDR3 length equals 12 residues. V lost 2 bases and J lost 10; bases outside the gene matches: 5. Sample time point: after neoadjuvant nivolumab, at surgical resection. PBMCs were not maintained or expanded in culture before analysis. Sequenced here: PBMCs, sampled after nivolumab (anti-PD-1) treatment. The sequence was collected from a person aged 35-79 years with oral cavity squamous cell carcinoma. V is TRBV5-1 and J is TRBJ1-2; the match to TRBD1 covers 7 bases. CDR3 loop: CASSFQGDDYTF. CDR3 DNA sequence: TGCGCCAGCAGCTTTCAGGGGGATGACTACACCTTC. Full variable domain (outside the CDR3, taken from reference TRBV5-1 and TRBJ1-2): KAGVTQTPRYLIKTRGQQVTLSCSPISGHRSVSWYQQTPGQGLQFLFEYFSETQRNKGNFPGRFSGRQFSNSRSEMNVSTLELGDSALYLCASSFQGDDYTFGSGTRLTVV.